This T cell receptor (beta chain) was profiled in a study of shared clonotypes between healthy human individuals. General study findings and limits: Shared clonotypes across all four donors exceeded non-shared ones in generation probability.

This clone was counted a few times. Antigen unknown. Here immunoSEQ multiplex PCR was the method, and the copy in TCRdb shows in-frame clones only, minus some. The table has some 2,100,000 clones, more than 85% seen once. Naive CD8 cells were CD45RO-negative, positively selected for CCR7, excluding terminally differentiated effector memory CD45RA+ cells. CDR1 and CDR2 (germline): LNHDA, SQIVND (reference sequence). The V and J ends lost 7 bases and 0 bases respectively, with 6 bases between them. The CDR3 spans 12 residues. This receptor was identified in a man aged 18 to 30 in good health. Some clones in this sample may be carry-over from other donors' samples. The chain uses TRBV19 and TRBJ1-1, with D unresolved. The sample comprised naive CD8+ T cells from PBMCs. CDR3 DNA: TGTGCCAGTAACAGCATGAACACTGAAGCTTTCTTT. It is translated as CASNSMNTEAFF.